What follows are 30 T cell receptor beta chains derived from one specimen sequenced in a study of T cell responses to AZD1222 COVID-19 vaccine. Profiling relied on immunoSEQ multiplex PCR, and the TCRdb table lists in-frame clones only, not all of them. The sample comprises roughly 120,000 clones, around 86% of which are singletons, and roughly 1.1% rests with the top ten. Sequencing used peripheral blood, obtained on day 0 of AZD1222 vaccination. These receptors all stem from an adult in good health.

This clone showed up just once. The rearrangement links TRBV6-1 to TRBJ1-3; no clear D. Trimming removed 2 bases from V and 2 bases from J, with 19 bases in between. This CDR3 has 18 residues. CDR1 and CDR2 from the germline V gene are MNHNS and SASEGT. CDR3 DNA: TGTGCCAGCAGTGAACTTATATATCGAGTCCGTACTGGAAACACCATATATTTT. Translating gives CASSELIYRVRTGNTIYF.

The chain links TRBV2 to TRBJ2-3; 12 bases match TRBD2. The length of the CDR3 is 17 residues. The germline gives CDR1 SNHLY, CDR2 FYNNEI. Trimming cost V 6 bases and J 3 bases; bases outside gene matches: 10. CDR3 coding DNA: TGTGCCAGCAGGTCCCCTAGCGGGGGGGGAGGGACAGATACGCAGTATTTT. Translated: CASRSPSGGGGTDTQYF.

Regarding this clone: At one boundary the junction diverges from the germline segment, which might be a read error. The rearrangement uses TRBV6-5 and TRBJ1-4; D is perhaps TRBD1 (6 bases). The CDR3 consists of 14 residues. Germline assignment: CDR1 MNHEY and CDR2 SVGAGI. CDR3 DNA: TGTGCCAGCAGGAGGGGGACAACCAATGAAAAACTGTTTTTT. It yields the protein CASRRGTTNEKLFF.

As DNA, the CDR3 is TGTGCCAGCAGCTCGGGTATTTCTGGCGAAAAACTGTTTTTT. It translates to CASSSGISGEKLFF. This chain uses TRBV7-2 with TRBJ1-4, with unresolved D. This CDR3 is 14 amino acids long. V lost 4 bases, J lost 8 bases, and 14 bases lay in between. Looked up from germline, CDR1 is SGHTA and CDR2 is FQGNSA. The full variable domain, its missing parts supplied by reference TRBV7-2 and TRBJ1-4, is GAGVSQSPSNKVTEKGKDVELRCDPISGHTALYWYRQSLGQGLEFLIYFQGNSAPDKSGLPSDRFSAERTGGSVSTLTIQRTQQEDSAVYLCASSSGISGEKLFFGSGTQLSVL.

The chain combines TRBV5-4 with TRBJ1-3; 9 bases agree with TRBD1. J gave up 11 bases and V 10 bases, and 13 bases lay outside the gene matches. The germline V gene has CDR1 SGHNT and CDR2 YYREEE (reference sequence). The CDR3 is 13 amino acids. CDR3 nucleotides: TGTGCCGCAGGGGGGGGACAGGGCGGCTCCATATATTTT. This translates into CAAGGGQGGSIYF.

The chain employs TRBV19 and TRBJ2-7; D is uncertain. The CDR3 extends over 12 amino acids. Germline CDR1 is LNHDA and CDR2 is SQIVND (reference sequence). Trimming cost V 5 bases and J 2 bases, with 7 bases left between them. The CDR3 protein is CASSSGAYEQYF. The DNA for the CDR3 is TGTGCCAGTAGTTCTGGGGCCTACGAGCAGTACTTC.

The rearrangement joins TRBV10-1 to TRBJ2-3; maybe TRBD1 (5 bases). Germline V CDR1 and CDR2: WNHNN, SYGVQD (reference sequence). V was trimmed by 4 bases and J by 3 bases, leaving 8 bases between them. The length of the CDR3 is 13 residues. This CDR3 is CASSADRTDTQYF. The DNA for the CDR3 is TGCGCCAGCAGTGCCGACAGAACAGATACGCAGTATTTT.

This chain connects TRBV7-2 to TRBJ2-7; TRBD1 is a possible D gene (7 bases). The CDR3 has 15 residues. CDR1 SGHTA and CDR2 FQGNSA come from the germline V gene. V lost 2 bases and J 8 bases, leaving 19 bases between the germline ends. DNA for the CDR3: TGTGCCAGCAGCTTATTCAGGGGGGTCTTTCTTCAGCAGTACTTC. Protein: CASSLFRGVFLQQYF. Drawing the rest from reference TRBV7-2 and TRBJ2-7, the complete variable domain is GAGVSQSPSNKVTEKGKDVELRCDPISGHTALYWYRQSLGQGLEFLIYFQGNSAPDKSGLPSDRFSAERTGGSVSTLTIQRTQQEDSAVYLCASSLFRGVFLQQYFGPGTRLTVT.

The CDR3 region is CASTVYSDSNQPQHF. The CDR3, as DNA: TGTGCCAGTACTGTCTACAGTGATAGCAATCAGCCCCAGCATTTT. This chain joins TRBV19 and TRBJ1-5; D remains unclear. Germline V gene data show CDR1 as LNHDA and CDR2 as SQIVND (reference sequence). This CDR3 contains 15 residues. Trimming stripped 7 bases from V and 0 bases from J, with 13 bases between. The full variable domain, rest sourced from reference TRBV19 and TRBJ1-5, is DGGITQSPKYLFRKEGQNVTLSCEQNLNHDAMYWYRQDPGQGLRLIYYSQIVNDFQKGDIAEGYSVSREKKESFPLTVTSAQKNPTAFYLCASTVYSDSNQPQHFGDGTRLSIL.

The chain couples TRBV5-1 to TRBJ2-7; perhaps TRBD2 as D (6 bases). CDR3 length: 13 residues. V was trimmed by 2 bases and J by 2 bases, leaving 8 bases between them. CDR1 is SGHRS and CDR2 is YFSETQ in the germline V gene. The CDR3 nucleotides read TGCGCCAGCAGCTTTACTAGCCCCTACGAGCAGTACTTC. The encoded protein is CASSFTSPYEQYF.

This chain joins TRBV7-2 and TRBJ1-3, with 7 positions matching TRBD1. The CDR3 has 14 amino acids. The trim removed 4 bases at V and 4 bases at J, leaving 4 bases unmatched. The germline CDR1 and CDR2 sequences are SGHTA and FQGNSA. The CDR3 DNA sequence: TGTGCCAGCAGCTCAGGGACAGACGGAAACACCATATATTTT. This codes for CASSSGTDGNTIYF.

The rearrangement links TRBV25-1 to TRBJ1-1; D is unresolved. Trimming took off 5 bases at V and 5 bases at J, with 6 bases between the two ends. Germline V lookup: CDR1 MGHDK, CDR2 SYGVNS. CDR3 length equals 11 residues. The chain's CDR3 is CASSHGTEAFF. DNA of the CDR3: TGTGCCAGCAGTCATGGGACTGAAGCTTTCTTT.

V is TRBV6-5 and J is TRBJ1-4; 10 bases fit TRBD1. Per the germline V gene, CDR1 is MNHEY and CDR2 is SVGAGI. With V trimmed by 7 bases and J by 7 bases, 9 bases remained unmatched. The CDR3 loop spans 15 amino acids. Here the CDR3 reads CASIKPGQGREKLFF. The CDR3 region has the DNA TGTGCCAGCATTAAGCCGGGACAGGGGCGTGAAAAACTGTTTTTT.

V and J are TRBV21-1 and TRBJ1-6. TRBV21-1 constitutes a pseudogene. This CDR3 comprises 16 residues. In DNA form, the CDR3 reads TGTGCCAGCTCGCCCTACGGGGAAGAGCCCAATTCACCCCTCCACTTT. It specifies CASSPYGEEPNSPLHF.

The chain couples TRBV18 to TRBJ2-5; the D is unclear. This CDR3 has 14 residues. Between the trimmed V and J ends, which lost 2 bases and 5 bases, there was a span of 12 bases. CDR1 and CDR2 from the germline V gene are KGHSH and LQKENI. The CDR3 is CASSPSGVLETQYF. For the CDR3, the DNA is TGTGCCAGCTCACCATCTGGTGTTTTGGAGACCCAGTACTTC.

The chain uses TRBV30 and TRBJ1-1, with unresolved D. Per germline, CDR1 GTSNPN and CDR2 SVGIG (reference sequence). V was cut by 0 bases and J by 0 bases, with 11 bases left in between. The length of the CDR3 is 15 residues. The CDR3 coding sequence is TGTGCCTGGAGTGTAGATGGGTCCTTGAACACTGAAGCTTTCTTT. This gives the protein CAWSVDGSLNTEAFF.

This clone has only a few counts. This chain joins TRBV12-3 or TRBV12-4 and TRBJ1-1; unclear D gene. The V end lost 6 bases, the J end lost 7 bases, and 9 bases lay between the germline ends. The CDR3 has 11 amino acids. The CDR3 region is CASRLSGEAFF. CDR3 DNA: TGTGCCAGCAGGCTATCAGGTGAAGCTTTCTTT.

V is TRBV7-2 and J is TRBJ1-2; a possible D gene is TRBD1 (6 bases). The V gene's germline CDR1 is SGHTA and CDR2 FQGNSA. Trimming took off 5 bases at V and 4 bases at J, with 14 bases between the two ends. The CDR3 runs to 14 residues. The CDR3 nucleotides read TGTGCCAGCAGCCCGGGGGCCGGCCCCTATGGCTACACCTTC. It is translated as CASSPGAGPYGYTF.

This sequence joins TRBV30 and TRBJ2-7; 9 nucleotides line up with TRBD1. The germline CDR1 and CDR2 sequences are GTSNPN and SVGIG (reference sequence). J was trimmed by 6 bases and V by 2 bases; bases with no gene match: 8. CDR3 length: 14 amino acids. CDR3 in DNA: TGTGCCTGGAGTCTGGGACAGGGAATTTTCGAGCAGTACTTC. Protein product: CAWSLGQGIFEQYF.

The CDR3 sequence is CASSGNRDRRREGWNSPLHF. The CDR3 DNA sequence: TGTGCCAGCAGCGGAAACCGGGACAGGCGTCGGGAAGGGTGGAATTCACCCCTCCACTTT. The rearrangement links TRBV5-5 to TRBJ1-6; 8 bases agree with TRBD1. Unmatched junction bases numbered 22, after V lost 4 bases and J lost 7 bases. This CDR3 is 20 amino acids long. CDR1 and CDR2 (germline): SGHKS, YYEKEE (reference sequence).

This chain links TRBV9 with TRBJ1-1; the D is unclear. V lost 4 bases to trimming and J lost 3 bases, with 10 bases between them. Per the germline V gene, CDR1 is SGDLS and CDR2 is YYNGEE. The length of the CDR3 is 13 residues. The CDR3 is CASSRPGDTEAFF. In DNA form, the CDR3 reads TGTGCCAGCAGCCGACCTGGGGACACTGAAGCTTTCTTT.

The V and J genes are TRBV4-3 and TRBJ2-2; the D is unclear. Germline assignment: CDR1 LGHNA and CDR2 YSLEER. CDR3 size: 14 residues. The V end lost 0 bases, the J end lost 4 bases, and 6 bases lay between the germline ends. The CDR3 bases are TGCGCCAGCAGCCAAGAGGTGCTCACCGGGGAGCTGTTTTTT. Translating it yields CASSQEVLTGELFF.

The rearrangement joins TRBV18 to TRBJ2-3; perhaps TRBD2 as D (6 bases). CDR1 and CDR2 from the germline V gene are KGHSH and LQKENI. The CDR3 is made up of 19 amino acids. Trimming shortened V by 0 bases and J by 3 bases, and 22 bases separated the two germline ends. The CDR3 nucleotides are TGTGCCAGCTCACCACCGATCGGGCGGAGGGGCCAGCAGACAGATACGCAGTATTTT. This sequence encodes CASSPPIGRRGQQTDTQYF.

A single count supports this clone. The chain links TRBV6-2 or TRBV6-3 to TRBJ2-7, with D perhaps TRBD2 (6 bases). CDR1 and CDR2 (germline): MNHEY, SVGEGT. CDR3 size: 16 residues. The V and J ends lost 4 bases and 0 bases respectively, with 16 bases between them. CDR3 sequence: CASSSPGAALSYEQYF. CDR3 coding DNA: TGTGCCAGCAGTTCACCGGGAGCAGCCCTCTCCTACGAGCAGTACTTC.

In its sample, this clone was seen a few times. The chain has TRBV2 and TRBJ1-6; 8 nucleotides agree with TRBD1. The CDR3 extends over 14 amino acids. The V and J ends lost 8 bases and 14 bases, in that order; junction bases with no gene match: 14. Per germline, CDR1 SNHLY and CDR2 FYNNEI. The CDR3 bases are TGTGCCAGCTCACTCGGGACAGGTTCGGTGTCCCTCCACTTT. It translates to CASSLGTGSVSLHF. Filled out from reference TRBV2 and TRBJ1-6, the complete variable domain reads EPEVTQTPSHQVTQMGQEVILRCVPISNHLYFYWYRQILGQKVEFLVSFYNNEISEKSEIFDDQFSVERPDGSNFTLKIRSTKLEDSAMYFCASSLGTGSVSLHFGNGTRLTVT.

V is TRBV7-9 and J is TRBJ1-6, with D possibly being TRBD1 (6 bases). V was clipped by 0 bases and J by 8 bases, with 11 bases between them. CDR3 length: 15 amino acids. The germline CDR1 and CDR2 sequences are SEHNR and FQNEAQ (reference sequence). For the CDR3, the DNA is TGTGCCAGCAGCTTAGCGGGGGCAGATGATTCACCCCTCCACTTT. It specifies CASSLAGADDSPLHF. The whole variable domain, remainder taken from reference TRBV7-9 and TRBJ1-6, is DTGVSQNPRHKITKRGQNVTFRCDPISEHNRLYWYRQTLGQGPEFLTYFQNEAQLEKSRLLSDRFSAERPKGSFSTLEIQRTEQGDSAMYLCASSLAGADDSPLHFGNGTRLTVT.

V usage is TRBV18 and J usage is TRBJ1-1, with a weak D call TRBD1 (5 bases). Germline assignment: CDR1 KGHSH and CDR2 LQKENI. Trimming removed 5 bases from V and 4 bases from J, with 11 bases in between. The CDR3 covers 13 residues. The CDR3 region is CASSGGRSTEAFF. The CDR3 nucleotides read TGTGCCAGCTCAGGGGGTCGGAGCACTGAAGCTTTCTTT.

This chain links TRBV21-1 with TRBJ1-5. TRBV21-1 corresponds to a pseudogene. The CDR3 has 16 amino acids. The CDR3 DNA reads TGTGCCAGCAGCATGCTTCCGGGCCTCGGCAATCAGCCCCAGCATTTT. This codes for CASSMLPGLGNQPQHF.

V and J are TRBV19 and TRBJ1-6; D gene unclear. Deletions cut 11 bases from V and 0 bases from J, with 8 bases between. Per germline, CDR1 LNHDA and CDR2 SQIVND (reference sequence). The CDR3 spans 13 residues. The CDR3 sequence: CAARASYNSPLHF. DNA of the CDR3: TGTGCCGCCCGGGCCTCCTATAATTCACCCCTCCACTTT.

This clone is a singleton in its sample. The rearrangement joins TRBV10-3 to TRBJ1-2, with 7 bases lining up with TRBD1. This CDR3 has 13 amino acids. Trimming took 4 bases from V and 3 from J; bases not matched to a gene: 2. Looked up from germline, CDR1 is ENHRY and CDR2 is SYGVKD. The CDR3 bases are TGTGCCATCAGTGCCGACAGGGACTATGGCTACACCTTC. This translates into CAISADRDYGYTF.